Below are 21 T cell receptor beta chains sequenced from a single sample in a study of monozygotic twins with inflammatory bowel disease. One entry per CDR3 protein, without DNA, is what TCRdb gives after re-calling the 5' RACE reads. This table lists just under 45,000 distinct CDR3 sequences. Specimen: blood. The receptors come from a human donor with ulcerative colitis or Crohn's disease, or a healthy co-twin of an affected twin (not recorded which).

The rearrangement uses TRBV30 and TRBJ1-5; TCRdb picks TRBD1, but there is no DNA to check that call. From germline, CDR1 is GTSNPN and CDR2 SVGIG (reference sequence). The CDR3 has 15 amino acids. The CDR3 loop reads CAWGPRDRVNQPQHF.

This rearrangement joins TRBV28 to TRBJ2-2; TCRdb names TRBD2, which stays unverified in the absence of DNA. Looked up from germline, CDR1 is MDHEN and CDR2 is SYDVKM. The CDR3 extends over 16 amino acids. CDR3 residues: CASSLMVAGVAGELFF. Drawing the rest from reference TRBV28 and TRBJ2-2, the complete variable domain is DVKVTQSSRYLVKRTGEKVFLECVQDMDHENMFWYRQDPGLGLRLIYFSYDVKMKEKGDIPEGYSVSREKKERFSLILESASTNQTSMYLCASSLMVAGVAGELFFGEGSRLTVL.

The chain recombines TRBV7-2 with TRBJ2-3. The CDR3 is 12 amino acids. Germline V gene lookup returns CDR1 SGHTA and CDR2 FQGNSA. The CDR3 reads CASSFWADTQYF.

This chain uses TRBV20-1 with TRBJ2-3; checking the TCRdb D call of TRBD2 is not possible without DNA. The CDR3 runs 14 residues. Germline values: CDR1 DFQATT, CDR2 SNEGSKA (reference sequence). CDR3 amino acids: CSASSAGGRDTQYF.

V and J are TRBV7-8 and TRBJ2-7; the TCRdb call, TRBD1, lacks DNA for checking. This CDR3 region has 15 residues. Germline CDR1 reads SGHVS; CDR2 reads FQNEAQ. The CDR3: CASSNPDRASYEQYF.

The chain uses TRBV7-8 and TRBJ1-1; the D gene TCRdb calls, TRBD1, cannot be checked with no DNA. The CDR3 runs to 13 residues. Germline V gene data show CDR1 as SGHVS and CDR2 as FQNEAQ. CDR3 residues: CASSSRDRALAFF. Complete variable domain (other parts from reference TRBV7-8 and TRBJ1-1): GAGVSQSPRYKVAKRGQDVALRCDPISGHVSLFWYQQALGQGPEFLTYFQNEAQLDKSGLPSDRFFAERPEGSVSTLKIQRTQQEDSAVYLCASSSRDRALAFFGQGTRLTVV.

The rearrangement links TRBV4-1 to TRBJ1-1. CDR1 is MGHRA and CDR2 is YSYEKL in the germline V gene. This CDR3 has 12 amino acids. CDR3 loop: CASSPRGLGAFF.

This chain joins TRBV11-2 and TRBJ2-1; the D call from TCRdb, TRBD2, cannot be confirmed without DNA. From germline, CDR1 is SGHAT and CDR2 FQNNGV. The CDR3 has 16 residues. The CDR3 sequence: CASSLGVRGVTNEQFF.

The J gene is TRBJ1-5, the V gene TRBV6-1. Germline-derived CDR1 and CDR2 are MNHNS and SASEGT. This CDR3 has 15 residues. CDR3 amino acids: CASRGTRAGNQPQHF.

This chain connects TRBV4-3 to TRBJ1-5. This CDR3 has 14 amino acids. Germline-derived CDR1 and CDR2 are LGHNA and YSLEER. The CDR3 here is CASSPGALYQPQHF.

This chain connects TRBV7-9 to TRBJ2-3; lacking DNA, the TRBD2 call made by TCRdb goes unchecked. There are 13 residues in the CDR3. Germline CDR1 and CDR2: SEHNR and FQNEAQ (reference sequence). CDR3 residues: CASSLDRTSPQYF.

The chain joins TRBV28 to TRBJ1-2; the D call of TRBD1 rests on TCRdb alone, since no DNA is present to check it. Per germline, CDR1 MDHEN and CDR2 SYDVKM. The CDR3 is 13 residues long. CDR3 region: CASSPWDTHGYTF.

The chain combines TRBV6-1 with TRBJ1-2; the TCRdb D gene call, TRBD1, has no DNA to confirm it. The CDR3 spans 14 residues. CDR1 is MNHNS and CDR2 is SASEGT in the germline V gene. CDR3: CASLEGGTRGLYTF.

The J gene is TRBJ2-1, the V gene TRBV20-1; TCRdb lists TRBD2, though no DNA is available to test this call. This CDR3 comprises 14 residues. The germline V gene has CDR1 DFQATT and CDR2 SNEGSKA (reference sequence). The CDR3: CSPSTSGRGNEQFF.

This chain joins TRBV5-1 and TRBJ2-5; TCRdb's D gene call, TRBD1, goes unchecked for lack of DNA. CDR3 length: 15 residues. CDR1 SGHRS and CDR2 YFSETQ come from the germline V gene. The CDR3 sequence is CASSSVGDIQETQYF. The full variable domain, rest sourced from reference TRBV5-1 and TRBJ2-5, is KAGVTQTPRYLIKTRGQQVTLSCSPISGHRSVSWYQQTPGQGLQFLFEYFSETQRNKGNFPGRFSGRQFSNSRSEMNVSTLELGDSALYLCASSSVGDIQETQYFGPGTRLLVL.

The CDR3: CASRETGTSPHNEQFF. The gene calls are TRBV5-1 and TRBJ2-1; TCRdb picks TRBD2, but there is no DNA to check that call. This CDR3 region has 16 residues. Germline values: CDR1 SGHRS, CDR2 YFSETQ.

This clonotype is deemed medium-sized by its frequency. The chain employs TRBV7-9 and TRBJ2-7. Germline lookup yields CDR1 SEHNR and CDR2 FQNEAQ (reference sequence). The CDR3 length is 14 residues. This chain's CDR3 is CASSLVVNSDEQYF.

This sequence joins TRBV11-2 and TRBJ2-1; TCRdb calls TRBD1, which cannot be checked without DNA. The CDR3 consists of 14 residues. The V gene's germline CDR1 is SGHAT and CDR2 FQNNGV. CDR3 residues: CASSTGTKNNEQFF.

This chain links TRBV28 with TRBJ2-7; there is no DNA to check the TCRdb D call of TRBD2. The germline V gene has CDR1 MDHEN and CDR2 SYDVKM. The CDR3 sequence is 17 residues long. CDR3 amino acids: CASSLRTSGSFAYEQYF.

This rearrangement joins TRBV5-1 to TRBJ1-1; TCRdb designates TRBD1, a call that cannot be tested without DNA. The CDR3 is 15 residues long. The germline V gene has CDR1 SGHRS and CDR2 YFSETQ. The CDR3 is CASSLGGQGGTEAFF.

This chain uses TRBV20-1 with TRBJ2-2; TCRdb calls TRBD1, which cannot be checked without DNA. The CDR3 loop spans 15 amino acids. From germline, CDR1 is DFQATT and CDR2 SNEGSKA (reference sequence). The CDR3 sequence: CSAREGTGLSGELFF.